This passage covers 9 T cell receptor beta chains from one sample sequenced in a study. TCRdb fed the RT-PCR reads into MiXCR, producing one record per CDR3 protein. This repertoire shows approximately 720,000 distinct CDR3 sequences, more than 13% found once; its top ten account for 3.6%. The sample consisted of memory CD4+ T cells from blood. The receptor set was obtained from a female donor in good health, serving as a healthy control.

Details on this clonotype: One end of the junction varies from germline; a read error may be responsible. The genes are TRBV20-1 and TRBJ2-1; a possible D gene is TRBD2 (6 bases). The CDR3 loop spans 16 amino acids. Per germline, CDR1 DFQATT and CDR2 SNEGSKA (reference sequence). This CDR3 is CSANAGDGSLYNKQFF. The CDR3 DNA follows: TGCAGTGCTAACGCAGGCGACGGGAGCCTCTACAATAAGCAGTTCTTC.

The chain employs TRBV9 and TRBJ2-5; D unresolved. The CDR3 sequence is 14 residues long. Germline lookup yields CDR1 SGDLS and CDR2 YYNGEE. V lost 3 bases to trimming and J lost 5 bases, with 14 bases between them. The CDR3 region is CASSARTYFETQYF. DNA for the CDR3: TGTGCCAGCAGCGCGAGGACCTATTTCGAGACCCAGTACTTC.

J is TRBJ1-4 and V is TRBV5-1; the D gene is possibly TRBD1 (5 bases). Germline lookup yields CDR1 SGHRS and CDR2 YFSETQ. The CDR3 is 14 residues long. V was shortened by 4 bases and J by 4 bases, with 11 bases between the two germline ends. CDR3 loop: CASSGDSYNEKLFF. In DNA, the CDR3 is TGCGCCAGCAGCGGAGACAGCTATAATGAAAAACTGTTTTTT.

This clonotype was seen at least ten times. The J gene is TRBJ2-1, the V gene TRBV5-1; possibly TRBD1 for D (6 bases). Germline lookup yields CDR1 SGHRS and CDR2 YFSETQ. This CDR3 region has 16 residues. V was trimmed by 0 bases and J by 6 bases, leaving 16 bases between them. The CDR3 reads CASSLDPGTSGNEQFF. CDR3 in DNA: TGCGCCAGCAGCTTGGACCCCGGGACATCGGGCAATGAGCAGTTCTTC.

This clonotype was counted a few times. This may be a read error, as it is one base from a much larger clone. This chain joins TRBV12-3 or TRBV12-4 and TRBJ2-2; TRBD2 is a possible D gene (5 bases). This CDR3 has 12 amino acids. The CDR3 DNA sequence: TGTGCCAGCCAGTATGTTACCGGGGAGCTGGTTTTT. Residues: CASQYVTGELVF.

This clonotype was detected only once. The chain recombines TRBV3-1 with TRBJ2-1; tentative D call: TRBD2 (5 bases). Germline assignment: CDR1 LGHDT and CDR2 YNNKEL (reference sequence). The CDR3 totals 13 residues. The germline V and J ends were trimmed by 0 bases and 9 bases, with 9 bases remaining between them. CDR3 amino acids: CASSQDLEAEQFF. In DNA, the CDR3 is TGTGCCAGCAGCCAAGATTTGGAGGCTGAGCAGTTCTTC.

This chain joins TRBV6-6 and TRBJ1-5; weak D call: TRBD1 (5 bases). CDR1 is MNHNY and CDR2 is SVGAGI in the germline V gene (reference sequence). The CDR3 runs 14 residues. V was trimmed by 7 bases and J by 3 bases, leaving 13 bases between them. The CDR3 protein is CASTSDSFNQPQHF. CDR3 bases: TGTGCCAGCACCTCCGACAGTTTCAATCAGCCCCAGCATTTT.

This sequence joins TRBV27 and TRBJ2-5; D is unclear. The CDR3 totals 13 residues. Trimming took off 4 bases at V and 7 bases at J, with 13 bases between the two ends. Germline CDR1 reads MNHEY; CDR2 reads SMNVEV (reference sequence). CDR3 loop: CASSSTTDGTQYF. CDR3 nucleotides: TGTGCCAGCAGTTCCACGACGGATGGGACCCAGTACTTC.

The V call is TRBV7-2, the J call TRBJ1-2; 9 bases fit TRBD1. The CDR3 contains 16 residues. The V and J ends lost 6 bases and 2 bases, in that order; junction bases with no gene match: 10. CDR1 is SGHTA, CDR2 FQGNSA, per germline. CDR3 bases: TGTGCCAGCAGGGAAACCGGGACAGGGCCCAACTATGGCTACACCTTC. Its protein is CASRETGTGPNYGYTF.